The rows below give T cell receptor beta chains drawn from one sample of a study of blood T cell repertoires in COVID-19. Only in-frame clones appear in the TCRdb table, and some are missing; sequencing was by immunoSEQ multiplex PCR. The table records over 250,000 clones, around 90% of them present only once. Material for sequencing was peripheral blood. These receptors were obtained from a woman between 45 and 65 years old with COVID-19, enrolled during active disease. Both conserved end residues are part of each CDR3. A D gene is named only where the DNA matches it firmly. Clone sizes are given selectively: once, few, many, or a class where the clone is expanded.

length	J	size	D	V	DNA	CDR3
14	TRBJ2-7	NA	TRBD1	TRBV6-5	TGTGCCAGCCGGACAGGCCGACAGACCTACGAGCAGTACTTC	CASRTGRQTYEQYF
16	TRBJ2-6	NA	NA	TRBV2	TGTGCCAGCAATATTTTGGGCCCAGGGGGGGCCAACGTCCTGACTTTC	CASNILGPGGANVLTF
14	TRBJ2-1	NA	TRBD2	TRBV19	TGTGCCAGTAGTATCGGGACTACTAACAATGAGCAGTTCTTC	CASSIGTTNNEQFF
14	TRBJ1-1	NA	TRBD1	TRBV11-3	TGTGCCAGCAGCTTAGCCAGGGGGAGTACTGAAGCTTTCTTT	CASSLARGSTEAFF
13	TRBJ2-5	NA	NA	TRBV2	TGTGCCAGCAGTTGGCTCCAGGGGGAGACCCAGTACTTC	CASSWLQGETQYF
15	TRBJ2-7	NA	TRBD2	TRBV5-1	TGCGCCAGCAGCTTGGGGACTAGCGGAGATTACGAGCAGTACTTC	CASSLGTSGDYEQYF
17	TRBJ1-3	NA	TRBD1	TRBV2	TGTGCCAGCAGGCCCCTCGGGGACAGGGGGCATAGAAACACCATATATTTT	CASRPLGDRGHRNTIYF
14	TRBJ2-1	NA	NA	TRBV6-1	TGTGCCAGCAGTGAAAACACCTTCTACAATGAGCAGTTCTTC	CASSENTFYNEQFF
15	TRBJ2-1	NA	TRBD1	TRBV5-1	TGCGCCAGCAGCTTCGAGGACAGGGGATTGAATGAGCAGTTCTTC	CASSFEDRGLNEQFF
16	TRBJ2-2	NA	NA	TRBV27	TGTGCCAGCAGCCCGGGACTTGTCATTAACACCGGGGAGCTGTTTTTT	CASSPGLVINTGELFF
14	TRBJ2-5	NA	TRBD2	TRBV5-6	TGTGCCAGCAGGGGACTAGCGGGGCCCGGGGCCCAGTACTTC	CASRGLAGPGAQYF
16	TRBJ2-5	NA	NA	TRBV5-8	TGTGCCAGCAGCACCGGTGACAGGATTCTACAAGAGACCCAGTACTTC	CASSTGDRILQETQYF
14	TRBJ2-5	NA	TRBD1	TRBV5-6	TGTGCCAGCAGCTTTGTGACAGGGGCAGAGACCCAGTACTTC	CASSFVTGAETQYF
16	TRBJ2-2	once	TRBD1	TRBV24-1	TGTGCCACCAGTGACCCCGGGACAGGGTACACCGGGGAGCTGTTTTTT	CATSDPGTGYTGELFF
15	TRBJ2-3	once	NA	TRBV4-1	TGCGCCAGCAGCCAGGGCGCGACCAACACAGATACGCAGTATTTT	CASSQGATNTDTQYF
14	TRBJ1-4	NA	NA	TRBV5-4	TGTGCCAGCAGCTTTACAGGGCGAAATGAAAAACTGTTTTTT	CASSFTGRNEKLFF
15	TRBJ2-1	NA	TRBD2	TRBV7-3	TGTGCCAGCAGTTCAAATAGCGGGCTTTACAATGAGCAGTTCTTC	CASSSNSGLYNEQFF
12	TRBJ1-1	NA	TRBD1	TRBV29-1	TGCAGCGTTACTCACAGGGGGCGGGGAGCTTTCTTT	CSVTHRGRGAFF
16	TRBJ2-6	NA	TRBD1	TRBV5-1	TGCGCCAGCAGCGGCGGGACAGGGGCTGGGGCCAACGTCCTGACTTTC	CASSGGTGAGANVLTF
15	TRBJ2-1	NA	NA	TRBV5-1	TGCGCCAGCAGCTTGGCATCAGGGGCTCCTAATGAGCAGTTCTTC	CASSLASGAPNEQFF
16	TRBJ2-5	NA	NA	TRBV4-1	TGCGCCAGCAGCCAAGATAAGGGACTGCGACAAGAGACCCAGTACTTC	CASSQDKGLRQETQYF
21	TRBJ2-4	NA	NA	TRBV21-1	TGTGCCAGCAGCTACCAAAATAACGGGACAGAGCTCTTCCATCTCAAAAACATTCAGTACTTC	CASSYQNNGTELFHLKNIQYF
15	TRBJ1-1	NA	NA	TRBV30	TGTGCCTGGAGAGATTTCGGGACACGCCCCACTGAAGCTTTCTTT	CAWRDFGTRPTEAFF
14	TRBJ2-4	NA	NA	TRBV6-6	TGTGCCAGCAGTTATTCTGGTAGAAAAAACATTCAGTACTTC	CASSYSGRKNIQYF
13	TRBJ2-5	once	TRBD2	TRBV6-5	TGTGCCAGCAGCCGCGGGGGTGGAGAGACCCAGTACTTC	CASSRGGGETQYF
16	TRBJ1-3	NA	NA	TRBV19	TGTGCCAGTAGTATAGGACAGGTTCGCTCTGGAAACACCATATATTTT	CASSIGQVRSGNTIYF
16	TRBJ2-2	NA	TRBD1	TRBV7-9	TGTGCCAGCAGCGAAACCGGGGACAGGGGCACCGGGGAGCTGTTTTTT	CASSETGDRGTGELFF
16	TRBJ2-3	NA	TRBD2	TRBV11-2	TGTGCCAGCAGCTCCAGGACTAGCGGGAGGGCAGATACGCAGTATTTT	CASSSRTSGRADTQYF